The 17 T cell receptor beta chains presented below share a single source sample, sequenced in a study of beta chain features in type 1 diabetes (dated by TCRdb to between 2018 and 2020). The library was made by the immunoSEQ multiplex PCR assay. All of the isolated RNA was reverse transcribed with the High Capacity cDNA Reverse Transcription Kit, so expressed TCRB transcripts were sequenced. The source is immuneACCESS, and TCRdb retained only in-frame sequences with V and J called. Part of the clones is not carried over; for the studies checked, unresolved V genes explain less than half of this, and the remainder is unexplained. Counted in this sample were hundreds of thousands of clones; 25% to 35% of them appeared once. The ten most abundant clones make up around 0.065% of the sample. Material: naive CD4+ T cells from blood. What this sample's cell subset or site label stands for: true naive CD4+ T cells. The receptors were gathered from a man between 18 and 35 years old in good health.

The rearrangement joins TRBV4-3 to TRBJ2-7; 7 bases are a match to TRBD1. The V gene's germline CDR1 is LGHNA and CDR2 YSLEER. J was trimmed by 3 bases and V by 3 bases; bases with no gene match: 8. The CDR3 has 15 amino acids. CDR3: CASSQETGSYYEQYF. The DNA of the CDR3 is TGCGCCAGCAGCCAGGAGACAGGGTCGTACTACGAGCAGTACTTC.

This chain links TRBV15 with TRBJ2-7; maybe TRBD2 (5 bases). The V and J ends lost 2 bases and 6 bases respectively, with 14 bases between them. Per germline, CDR1 LNHNV and CDR2 YYDKDF (reference sequence). This CDR3 comprises 14 residues. The CDR3 protein is CATSRYAQLGEQYF. The DNA for the CDR3 is TGTGCCACCAGCAGATACGCACAACTAGGCGAGCAGTACTTC.

This chain links TRBV30 with TRBJ1-1; D remains ambiguous. The CDR3 has 15 residues. V was trimmed by 0 bases and J by 7 bases, leaving 18 bases between them. Looked up from germline, CDR1 is GTSNPN and CDR2 is SVGIG (reference sequence). For the CDR3, the DNA is TGTGCCTGGAGTGTATTCCGGGATCGGGAGGGTGAAGCTTTCTTT. As protein: CAWSVFRDREGEAFF.

This clone has a handful of counts. The chain combines TRBV9 with TRBJ2-1; D unclear. Germline CDR1 reads SGDLS; CDR2 reads YYNGEE. The CDR3 has 16 amino acids. V lost 4 bases, J lost 4 bases, and 18 bases lay in between. The CDR3 loop reads CASSPRGLLGYNEQFF. CDR3 coding DNA: TGTGCCAGCAGCCCCCGTGGTCTTCTAGGTTACAATGAGCAGTTCTTC.

The chain carries TRBV29-1 and TRBJ1-2; D is ambiguous. This CDR3 is 9 amino acids long. CDR1 SQVTM and CDR2 ANQGSEA come from the germline V gene. Trimming cost V 5 bases and J 8 bases, with 6 bases left between them. This CDR3 reads CSVSEGYTF. As DNA, the CDR3 is TGCAGCGTTAGCGAGGGCTACACCTTC.

The CDR3 sequence is CASSRTGRGYNEQFF. CDR3 DNA: TGTGCCAGCAGTCGGACAGGGAGAGGCTACAATGAGCAGTTCTTC. The chain recombines TRBV6-5 with TRBJ2-1; 8 nucleotides align to TRBD1. CDR1 and CDR2 from the germline V gene are MNHEY and SVGAGI. The CDR3 has 15 amino acids. J lost 3 bases, V lost 5 bases, and 6 bases had no gene match.

The genes are TRBV4-1 and TRBJ1-5, with 7 bases aligning to TRBD1. The length of the CDR3 is 14 residues. Germline CDR1 is MGHRA and CDR2 is YSYEKL. The trim removed 4 bases at V and 5 bases at J, leaving 5 bases unmatched. The CDR3 is CASSLGTAHQPQHF. The CDR3 DNA reads as TGCGCCAGCAGCCTTGGGACAGCTCATCAGCCCCAGCATTTT.

The rearrangement uses TRBV7-2 and TRBJ1-2; D unresolved. The CDR3 totals 12 residues. V was trimmed by 5 bases and J by 8 bases, leaving 12 bases between them. Germline V lookup: CDR1 SGHTA, CDR2 FQGNSA. The CDR3 DNA reads as TGTGCCAGCAGCCCAGCGGCCCGGGGCTACACCTTC. Its protein is CASSPAARGYTF.

This clone was seen only a few times. J is TRBJ1-1 and V is TRBV30; no reliable D call. This CDR3 region has 11 residues. V gave up 0 bases and J gave up 7 bases, with 6 bases separating them. Germline CDR1 reads GTSNPN; CDR2 reads SVGIG (reference sequence). The CDR3 is CAWSVLREAFF. CDR3 sequence (DNA): TGTGCCTGGAGTGTACTTCGTGAAGCTTTCTTT.

J is TRBJ2-3 and V is TRBV13; 9 positions agree with TRBD2. Looked up from germline, CDR1 is PRHDT and CDR2 is FYEKMQ (reference sequence). This CDR3 spans 13 amino acids. Trimming at V came to 2 bases and at J to 7 bases, leaving 1 base not matched to a gene. DNA of the CDR3: TGTGCCAGCAGCTTACTAGCGGGGAATACGCAGTATTTT. This translates into CASSLLAGNTQYF.

This clone appeared a few times. The rearrangement joins TRBV4-1 to TRBJ2-5; no clear D. The germline V gene has CDR1 MGHRA and CDR2 YSYEKL. Trimming took off 3 bases at V and 0 bases at J, with 11 bases between the two ends. The CDR3 has 15 amino acids. CDR3 sequence (DNA): TGCGCCAGCAGCCACGTCGAAGGGTACCAAGAGACCCAGTACTTC. Translating gives CASSHVEGYQETQYF.

This clone has a handful of counts. The rearrangement links TRBV29-1 to TRBJ2-7, with 10 bases aligning to TRBD2. In germline, CDR1 is SQVTM, CDR2 ANQGSEA. The CDR3 length is 13 residues. V shed 8 bases, J shed 6 bases, and the junction held 10 bases outside the gene matches. The CDR3 spells CSYSNGLAAEQYF. CDR3 bases: TGCAGCTACTCAAATGGACTAGCGGCCGAGCAGTACTTC.

The V gene is TRBV7-6, the J gene TRBJ2-3; D gene uncertain. This CDR3 has 14 amino acids. Trimming cost V 1 base and J 2 bases, with 7 bases left between them. Per germline, CDR1 SGHVS and CDR2 FNYEAQ. CDR3 DNA: TGTGCCAGCAGCTTAGGATACATCACAGATACGCAGTATTTT. Translating gives CASSLGYITDTQYF.

The CDR3 loop is CASSLDSGNTIYF. As DNA, the CDR3 is TGTGCCAGCAGCTTAGACTCTGGAAACACCATATATTTT. The chain combines TRBV7-8 with TRBJ1-3; D is uncertain. V lost 1 base to trimming and J lost 0 bases, with 1 base between them. The germline V gene has CDR1 SGHVS and CDR2 FQNEAQ. The CDR3 extends over 13 amino acids.

The genes are TRBV5-1 and TRBJ2-1, with D possibly being TRBD1 (5 bases). The CDR3 totals 15 residues. Germline V CDR1 and CDR2: SGHRS, YFSETQ. V was clipped by 1 base and J by 6 bases, with 14 bases between them. CDR3 sequence (DNA): TGCGCCAGCAGCTTGTGGCAGGGTTTCGTCAATGAGCAGTTCTTC. Translation: CASSLWQGFVNEQFF.

This rearrangement joins TRBV11-2 to TRBJ2-3; D is ambiguous. Per the germline V gene, CDR1 is SGHAT and CDR2 is FQNNGV. The CDR3 sequence is 11 residues long. V lost 8 bases and J 6 bases, leaving 9 bases between the germline ends. CDR3: CASALLDTQYF. CDR3 nucleotides: TGTGCCAGCGCCCTATTGGATACGCAGTATTTT.

The gene calls are TRBV19 and TRBJ2-1; D unresolved. V gave up 0 bases and J gave up 10 bases, with 13 bases separating them. CDR1 is LNHDA and CDR2 is SQIVND in the germline V gene (reference sequence). The CDR3 loop spans 14 amino acids. The CDR3 bases are TGTGCCAGTAGTATAGATTCCAGCCGACGGGAGCAGTTCTTC. It translates to CASSIDSSRREQFF. The complete variable domain, with remaining parts taken from reference TRBV19 and TRBJ2-1, reads DGGITQSPKYLFRKEGQNVTLSCEQNLNHDAMYWYRQDPGQGLRLIYYSQIVNDFQKGDIAEGYSVSREKKESFPLTVTSAQKNPTAFYLCASSIDSSRREQFFGPGTRLTVL.